A single sample gave rise to the 26 T cell receptor beta chains below, sequenced in a study of blood T cell repertoires in COVID-19. Measured with immunoSEQ multiplex PCR; TCRdb has only the in-frame clones, and not every one. The sample contains roughly 120,000 clones, about 90% of which appear only once. The sample comprised peripheral blood. The receptors shown here come from a man between 65 and 85 years old who had recovered from COVID-19.

V usage is TRBV5-1 and J usage is TRBJ2-5; 10 bases are shared with TRBD2. Per germline, CDR1 SGHRS and CDR2 YFSETQ. The CDR3 contains 18 residues. J was trimmed by 0 bases and V by 4 bases; bases with no gene match: 12. The CDR3 protein is CASSPAGAGGQYQETQYF. DNA for the CDR3: TGCGCCAGCAGCCCCGCGGGAGCGGGGGGGCAGTACCAAGAGACCCAGTACTTC.

The chain is built from TRBV5-5 and TRBJ2-1, with 8 positions matching TRBD1. The germline CDR1 and CDR2 sequences are SGHKS and YYEKEE (reference sequence). V was pared by 4 bases and J by 6 bases, with 3 bases of the junction left unmatched. This CDR3 has 13 residues. The CDR3, as DNA: TGTGCCAGCAGCCTCGACAGGGGCAATGAGCAGTTCTTC. Encoded protein: CASSLDRGNEQFF.

This clone has a single count. The V call is TRBV5-1, the J call TRBJ2-7; the D gene is possibly TRBD1 (6 bases). CDR1 and CDR2 (germline): SGHRS, YFSETQ. Trimming stripped 0 bases from V and 6 bases from J, with 13 bases between. This CDR3 is built from 14 residues. DNA for the CDR3: TGCGCCAGCAGCTTGGCGGCCTTAGGGGGCGAGCAGTACTTC. Translating it yields CASSLAALGGEQYF.

This chain connects TRBV5-4 to TRBJ2-2, with 9 bases aligning to TRBD2. The CDR3 totals 16 residues. CDR1 and CDR2 from the germline V gene are SGHNT and YYREEE (reference sequence). V trimming: 4 bases; J trimming: 5 bases; junction bases outside the gene matches: 9. This chain's CDR3 is CASSAELAGGTGELFF. The CDR3 DNA reads as TGTGCCAGCAGCGCCGAACTAGCGGGTGGGACCGGGGAGCTGTTTTTT.

The CDR3 coding sequence is TGTGCCAGCAGCTACTGGGGCACGAACACCGGGGAGCTGTTTTTT. Translating it yields CASSYWGTNTGELFF. The chain couples TRBV3-1 (or the pseudogene TRBV3-2) to TRBJ2-2; possibly TRBD1 for D (5 bases). From germline, CDR1 is LGHDT and CDR2 YNNKEL (reference sequence). The CDR3 totals 15 residues. V was cut by 5 bases and J by 0 bases, with 10 bases left in between.

The chain couples TRBV28 to TRBJ2-5; 9 bases align to TRBD2. The V and J ends lost 5 bases and 5 bases, in that order; junction bases with no gene match: 12. The CDR3 length is 16 residues. Germline values: CDR1 MDHEN, CDR2 SYDVKM. The CDR3 DNA follows: TGTGCCAGCAGTCCCTTCCGAGCGGGAGGATCCGAGACCCAGTACTTC. This gives the protein CASSPFRAGGSETQYF.

The gene calls are TRBV6-5 and TRBJ1-1; TRBD1 might be the D (5 bases). The germline CDR1 and CDR2 sequences are MNHEY and SVGAGI. V lost 6 bases and J 0 bases, leaving 11 bases between the germline ends. The CDR3 totals 14 residues. The CDR3 bases are TGTGCCAGCAGGGCGGGGGATATGAACACTGAAGCTTTCTTT. Translating gives CASRAGDMNTEAFF.

This clone was seen only once. The chain has TRBV30 and TRBJ1-6; D remains ambiguous. Deletions cut 0 bases from V and 6 bases from J, with 15 bases between. Germline V gives CDR1 GTSNPN, CDR2 SVGIG (reference sequence). The CDR3 is 16 amino acids. The CDR3 spells CAWSVAAHPSNSPLHF. The CDR3 DNA follows: TGTGCCTGGAGTGTTGCGGCCCATCCTAGTAATTCACCCCTCCACTTT.

This chain connects TRBV18 to TRBJ1-3; TRBD1 is a possible D gene (6 bases). CDR3 length equals 16 residues. Between the trimmed V and J ends, which lost 5 bases and 0 bases, there was a span of 14 bases. Germline CDR1 and CDR2: KGHSH and LQKENI. CDR3 in amino acids: CASSSGGPSSGNTIYF. DNA for the CDR3: TGTGCCAGCTCATCGGGGGGCCCCAGCTCTGGAAACACCATATATTTT.

V usage is TRBV2 and J usage is TRBJ2-4; D uncertain. V was cut by 5 bases and J by 7 bases, with 6 bases left in between. Germline V gives CDR1 SNHLY, CDR2 FYNNEI. The CDR3 runs to 11 residues. CDR3 sequence reads: CASSRQNIQYF. The DNA of the CDR3 is TGTGCCAGCAGTCGCCAGAACATTCAGTACTTC.

The sample holds one count of this clone. The rearrangement joins TRBV5-5 to TRBJ1-2; D not resolved. Per germline, CDR1 SGHKS and CDR2 YYEKEE (reference sequence). Trimming pared 0 bases from V and 0 bases from J, leaving 9 bases between. This CDR3 has 15 residues. The CDR3 region is CASSLGANANYGYTF. CDR3 nucleotide sequence: TGTGCCAGCAGCTTGGGGGCAAACGCTAACTATGGCTACACCTTC. The full variable domain, rest sourced from reference TRBV5-5 and TRBJ1-2, is DAGVTQSPTHLIKTRGQQVTLRCSPISGHKSVSWYQQVLGQGPQFIFQYYEKEERGRGNFPDRFSARQFPNYSSELNVNALLLGDSALYLCASSLGANANYGYTFGSGTRLTVV.

This clone was seen a handful of times. This chain joins TRBV5-1 and TRBJ2-7, with D possibly being TRBD1 (5 bases). This CDR3 region has 15 residues. Looked up from germline, CDR1 is SGHRS and CDR2 is YFSETQ. Trimming cost V 4 bases and J 2 bases, with 16 bases left between them. The CDR3, as DNA: TGCGCCAGCAGCCCCCTGTGGGGCCGGACCTACGAGCAGTACTTC. This encodes CASSPLWGRTYEQYF.

V and J are TRBV6-6 and TRBJ2-7, with TRBD1 identical over 12 bases. The CDR3 has 15 amino acids. V was pared by 5 bases and J by 6 bases, with 8 bases of the junction left unmatched. Per germline, CDR1 MNHNY and CDR2 SVGAGI (reference sequence). CDR3 nucleotide sequence: TGTGCCAGCAGTCGATCCCGGGACAGGGGGCTCGAGCAGTACTTC. Translated, it gives CASSRSRDRGLEQYF.

V is TRBV10-3 and J is TRBJ1-2, with 7 bases identical to TRBD1. This CDR3 has 15 residues. The germline CDR1 and CDR2 sequences are ENHRY and SYGVKD. J was trimmed by 5 bases and V by 3 bases; bases with no gene match: 9. In nucleotides, the CDR3 is TGTGCCATCAGTGATTCCACAGGGGAAGGGTATGGCTACACCTTC. Translated: CAISDSTGEGYGYTF.

This clone was counted a few times. This rearrangement joins TRBV28 to TRBJ1-5, with D unresolved. V lost 8 bases and J 1 base, leaving 15 bases between the germline ends. The CDR3 is 15 amino acids. From germline, CDR1 is MDHEN and CDR2 SYDVKM. CDR3: CASGGDWASNQPQHF. In nucleotides, the CDR3 is TGTGCCAGCGGAGGAGATTGGGCGAGCAATCAGCCCCAGCATTTT.

The CDR3 DNA reads as TGCGCCAGCAGCTTGGGTGACAGGGACGAATACAATGAGCAGTTCTTC. Amino acid sequence: CASSLGDRDEYNEQFF. This rearrangement joins TRBV5-1 to TRBJ2-1, with 7 bases aligning to TRBD1. Trimming cost V 0 bases and J 4 bases; bases outside gene matches: 7. Germline assignment: CDR1 SGHRS and CDR2 YFSETQ. This CDR3 spans 16 amino acids.

This clone appeared once. Written as DNA, the CDR3 is TGTGCCAGCAGCCGGGACAGGGCCAATTCACCCCTCCACTTT. This gives the protein CASSRDRANSPLHF. V and J are TRBV11-2 and TRBJ1-6; 9 bases align to TRBD1. Germline-derived CDR1 and CDR2 are SGHAT and FQNNGV. V trimming: 5 bases; J trimming: 7 bases; junction bases outside the gene matches: 3. The CDR3 consists of 14 residues.

The chain links TRBV6-9 to TRBJ1-5; no clear D. The CDR3 runs 16 residues. The V gene's germline CDR1 is MNHGY and CDR2 SVAAGI. Trimming took 2 bases from V and 0 from J, leaving 11 bases between them. In nucleotides, the CDR3 is TGTGCCAGCAGTTATGGTCGGTTCTATAGCAATCAGCCCCAGCATTTT. It translates to CASSYGRFYSNQPQHF.

The gene calls are TRBV4-3 and TRBJ2-3; a weak D match, TRBD1 (6 bases). The germline CDR1 and CDR2 sequences are LGHNA and YSLEER. The CDR3 is 16 residues long. V gave up 1 base and J gave up 2 bases, with 13 bases separating them. The CDR3 sequence is CASSQVYRAVTDTQYF. Here the CDR3 DNA reads TGCGCCAGCAGCCAAGTTTACAGGGCCGTCACAGATACGCAGTATTTT.

Regarding this clone: Other nucleotide sequences in the sample specify the same CDR3. This sequence joins TRBV12-3 or TRBV12-4 and TRBJ1-1; D is undetermined. V shed 3 bases and J shed 1 base, with 6 bases lying between them. The CDR3 covers 13 residues. CDR3: CASSFGGNTEAFF. CDR3 nucleotides: TGTGCCAGCAGTTTCGGAGGGAACACTGAAGCTTTCTTT.

This chain uses TRBV6-5 with TRBJ2-1, with 8 bases aligning to TRBD2. The V segment lost 6 bases and the J segment 10 bases; nucleotides outside the gene matches: 11. The CDR3 has 14 residues. Per the germline V gene, CDR1 is MNHEY and CDR2 is SVGAGI. CDR3 in DNA: TGTGCCAGCAGGCGGCTAGCGGGTGGTTGGGAGCAGTTCTTC. As protein: CASRRLAGGWEQFF.

The rearrangement joins TRBV19 to TRBJ1-2; D perhaps matches TRBD1 (6 bases). From germline, CDR1 is LNHDA and CDR2 SQIVND (reference sequence). The CDR3 totals 14 residues. V lost 3 bases and J lost 2, with 10 bases in between. The CDR3 loop is CASSMTGENYGYTF. The CDR3 DNA sequence: TGTGCCAGTAGTATGACAGGAGAGAACTATGGCTACACCTTC.

The V gene is TRBV25-1, the J gene TRBJ2-7; 7 bases fit TRBD1. This CDR3 comprises 12 residues. Trimming removed 9 bases from V and 5 bases from J; junction bases left unmatched: 7. Germline lookup yields CDR1 MGHDK and CDR2 SYGVNS. The CDR3 loop reads CASNRGTDEQYF. The CDR3 DNA reads TGTGCCAGTAACAGGGGAACCGACGAGCAGTACTTC.

V and J are TRBV10-1 and TRBJ2-5; D not resolved. V was cut by 3 bases and J by 5 bases, with 10 bases left in between. The CDR3 is made up of 13 amino acids. The germline V gene has CDR1 WNHNN and CDR2 SYGVQD (reference sequence). CDR3 sequence reads: CASSDGGGETQYF. CDR3 DNA sequence: TGCGCCAGCAGTGATGGTGGCGGTGAGACCCAGTACTTC.

The sample holds one count of this clone. The chain employs TRBV2 and TRBJ2-1, with D perhaps TRBD2 (5 bases). Looked up from germline, CDR1 is SNHLY and CDR2 is FYNNEI. Trimming removed 5 bases from V and 7 bases from J, with 18 bases in between. CDR3 size: 15 residues. The CDR3 is CASSISGSVVNEQFF. The CDR3 bases are TGTGCCAGCAGTATCAGCGGAAGTGTTGTGAATGAGCAGTTCTTC.

The chain employs TRBV28 and TRBJ2-5; perhaps TRBD1 as D (8 bases). Looked up from germline, CDR1 is MDHEN and CDR2 is SYDVKM. The CDR3 has 14 amino acids. V was shortened by 5 bases and J by 7 bases, with 17 bases between the two germline ends. The CDR3 DNA sequence: TGTGCCAGCAGTCAAGACAGGGGAGGGGGGACCCAGTACTTC. Translated, it gives CASSQDRGGGTQYF.